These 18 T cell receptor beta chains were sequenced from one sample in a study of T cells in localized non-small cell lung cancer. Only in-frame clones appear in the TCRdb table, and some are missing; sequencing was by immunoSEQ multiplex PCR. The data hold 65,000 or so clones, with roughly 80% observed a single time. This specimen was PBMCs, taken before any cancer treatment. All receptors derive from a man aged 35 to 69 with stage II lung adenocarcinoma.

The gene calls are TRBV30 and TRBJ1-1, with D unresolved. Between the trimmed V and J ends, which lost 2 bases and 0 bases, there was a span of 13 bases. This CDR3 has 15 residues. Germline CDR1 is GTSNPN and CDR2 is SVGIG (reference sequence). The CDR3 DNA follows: TGTGCCTGGAGTAGAAGGGTACCTATGAACACTGAAGCTTTCTTT. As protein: CAWSRRVPMNTEAFF.

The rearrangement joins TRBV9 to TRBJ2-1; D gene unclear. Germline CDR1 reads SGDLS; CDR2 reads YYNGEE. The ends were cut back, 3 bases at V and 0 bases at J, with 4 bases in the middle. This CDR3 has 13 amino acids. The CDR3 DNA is TGTGCCAGCAGCGAGGCCTCCTACAATGAGCAGTTCTTC. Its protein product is CASSEASYNEQFF.

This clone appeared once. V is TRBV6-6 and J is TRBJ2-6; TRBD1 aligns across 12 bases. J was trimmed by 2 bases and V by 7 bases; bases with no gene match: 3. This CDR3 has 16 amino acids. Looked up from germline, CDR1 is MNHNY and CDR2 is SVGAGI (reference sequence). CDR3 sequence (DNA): TGTGCCAGCATTCGGGACAGGGGGCCTGGGGCCAACGTCCTGACTTTC. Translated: CASIRDRGPGANVLTF.

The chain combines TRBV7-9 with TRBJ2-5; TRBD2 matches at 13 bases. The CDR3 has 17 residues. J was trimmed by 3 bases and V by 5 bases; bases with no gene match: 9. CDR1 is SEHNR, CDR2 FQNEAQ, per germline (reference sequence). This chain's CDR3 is CASSRNPGTSGKETQYF. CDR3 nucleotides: TGTGCCAGCAGCCGAAACCCCGGGACTAGCGGGAAAGAGACCCAGTACTTC. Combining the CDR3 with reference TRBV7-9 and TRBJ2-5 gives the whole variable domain DTGVSQNPRHKITKRGQNVTFRCDPISEHNRLYWYRQTLGQGPEFLTYFQNEAQLEKSRLLSDRFSAERPKGSFSTLEIQRTEQGDSAMYLCASSRNPGTSGKETQYFGPGTRLLVL.

CDR3 nucleotide sequence: TGTGCCAGCAGCGCTGGGACGGTTCCTGAAAAACTGTTTTTT. Encoded protein: CASSAGTVPEKLFF. The chain combines TRBV7-9 with TRBJ1-4; a possible D gene is TRBD1 (5 bases). Germline V lookup: CDR1 SEHNR, CDR2 FQNEAQ (reference sequence). The CDR3 is 14 amino acids. V was trimmed by 5 bases and J by 7 bases, leaving 14 bases between them.

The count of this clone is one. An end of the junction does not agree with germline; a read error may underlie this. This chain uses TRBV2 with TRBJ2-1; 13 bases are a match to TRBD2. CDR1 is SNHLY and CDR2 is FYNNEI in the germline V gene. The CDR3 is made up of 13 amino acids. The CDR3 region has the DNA TGTGCCAGCAGTGAAACTAGCGGGAGGGGTGGGGTCTTC. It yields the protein CASSETSGRGGVF. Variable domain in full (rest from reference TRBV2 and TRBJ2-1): EPEVTQTPSHQVTQMGQEVILRCVPISNHLYFYWYRQILGQKVEFLVSFYNNEISEKSEIFDDQFSVERPDGSNFTLKIRSTKLEDSAMYFCASSETSGRGGVFGPGTRLTVL.

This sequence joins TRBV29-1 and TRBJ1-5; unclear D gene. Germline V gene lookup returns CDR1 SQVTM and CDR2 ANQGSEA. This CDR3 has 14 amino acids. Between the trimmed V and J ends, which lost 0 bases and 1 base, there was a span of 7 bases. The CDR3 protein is CSVEDQGSNQPQHF. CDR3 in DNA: TGCAGCGTTGAAGATCAAGGGAGCAATCAGCCCCAGCATTTT.

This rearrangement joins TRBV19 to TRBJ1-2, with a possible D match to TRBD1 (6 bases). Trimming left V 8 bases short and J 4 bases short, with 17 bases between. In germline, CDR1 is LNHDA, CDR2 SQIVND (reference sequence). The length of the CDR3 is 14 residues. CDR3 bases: TGTGCCAGTCTTAAAAGACAGGATGCCTATGGCTACACCTTC. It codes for CASLKRQDAYGYTF.

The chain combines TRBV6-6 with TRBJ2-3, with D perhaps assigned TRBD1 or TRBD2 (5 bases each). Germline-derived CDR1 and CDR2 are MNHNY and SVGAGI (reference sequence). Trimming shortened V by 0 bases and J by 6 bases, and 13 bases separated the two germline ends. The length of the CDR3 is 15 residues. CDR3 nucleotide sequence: TGTGCCAGCAGTTACTCAGGGGACGTGATGGATACGCAGTATTTT. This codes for CASSYSGDVMDTQYF.

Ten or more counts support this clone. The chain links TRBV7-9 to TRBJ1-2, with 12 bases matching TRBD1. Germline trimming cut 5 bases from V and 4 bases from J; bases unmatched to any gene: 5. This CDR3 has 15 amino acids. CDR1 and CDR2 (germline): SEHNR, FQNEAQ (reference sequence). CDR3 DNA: TGTGCCAGCAGCGGGGACAGGGGGCGCGCCTATGGCTACACCTTC. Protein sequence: CASSGDRGRAYGYTF. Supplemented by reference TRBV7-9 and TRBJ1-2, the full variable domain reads DTGVSQNPRHKITKRGQNVTFRCDPISEHNRLYWYRQTLGQGPEFLTYFQNEAQLEKSRLLSDRFSAERPKGSFSTLEIQRTEQGDSAMYLCASSGDRGRAYGYTFGSGTRLTVV.

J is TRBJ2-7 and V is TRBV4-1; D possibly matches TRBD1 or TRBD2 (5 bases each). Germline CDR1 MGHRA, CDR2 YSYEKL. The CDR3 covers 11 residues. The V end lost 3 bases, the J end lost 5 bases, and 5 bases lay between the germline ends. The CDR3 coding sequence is TGCGCCAGCAGCCAGGGGGACGAGCAGTACTTC. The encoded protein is CASSQGDEQYF.

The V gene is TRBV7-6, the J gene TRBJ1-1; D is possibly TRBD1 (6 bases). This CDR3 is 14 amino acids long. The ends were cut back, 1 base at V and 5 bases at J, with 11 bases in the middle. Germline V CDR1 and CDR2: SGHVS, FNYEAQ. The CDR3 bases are TGTGCCAGCAGCTTAGTAGGCCAGGGGACTGAAGCTTTCTTT. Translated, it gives CASSLVGQGTEAFF.

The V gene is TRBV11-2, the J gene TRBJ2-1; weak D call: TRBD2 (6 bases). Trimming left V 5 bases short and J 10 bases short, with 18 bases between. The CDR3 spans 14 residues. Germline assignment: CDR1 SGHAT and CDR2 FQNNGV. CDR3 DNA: TGTGCCAGCAGCCGGACTACCCAATCGAAGGAGCAGTTCTTC. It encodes CASSRTTQSKEQFF.

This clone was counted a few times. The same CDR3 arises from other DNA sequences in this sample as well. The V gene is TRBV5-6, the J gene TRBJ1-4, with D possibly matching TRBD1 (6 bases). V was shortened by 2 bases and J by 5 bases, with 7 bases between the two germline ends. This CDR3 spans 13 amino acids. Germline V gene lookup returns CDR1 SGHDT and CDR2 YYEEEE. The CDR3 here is CASSLGGNEKLFF. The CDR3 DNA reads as TGTGCCAGCAGCTTAGGGGGGAATGAAAAACTGTTTTTT.

This chain's CDR3 is CASSVGTGGTFGYTF. For the CDR3, the DNA is TGTGCCAGCAGCGTAGGGACAGGGGGTACCTTCGGCTACACCTTC. The genes are TRBV5-5 and TRBJ1-2; 11 bases align to TRBD1. V trimming: 4 bases; J trimming: 8 bases; junction bases outside the gene matches: 10. Per the germline V gene, CDR1 is SGHKS and CDR2 is YYEKEE (reference sequence). The CDR3 totals 15 residues.

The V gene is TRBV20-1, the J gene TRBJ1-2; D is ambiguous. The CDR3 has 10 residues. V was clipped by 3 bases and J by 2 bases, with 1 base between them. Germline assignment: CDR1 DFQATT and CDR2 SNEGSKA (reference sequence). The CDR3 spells CSARNYGYTF. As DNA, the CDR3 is TGCAGTGCTAGGAACTATGGCTACACCTTC.

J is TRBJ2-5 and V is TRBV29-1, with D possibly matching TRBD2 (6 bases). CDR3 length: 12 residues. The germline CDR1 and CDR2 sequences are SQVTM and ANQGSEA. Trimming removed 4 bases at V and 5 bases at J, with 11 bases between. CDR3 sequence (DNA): TGCAGCGTTGCGACTAGTTGGGAGACCCAGTACTTC. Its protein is CSVATSWETQYF.

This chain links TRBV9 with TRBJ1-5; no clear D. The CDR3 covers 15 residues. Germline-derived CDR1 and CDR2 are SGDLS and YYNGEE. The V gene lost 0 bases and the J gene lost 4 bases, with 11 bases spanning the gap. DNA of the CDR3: TGTGCCAGCAGCGTAGAGGACGGAGTTAATCAGCCCCAGCATTTT. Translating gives CASSVEDGVNQPQHF. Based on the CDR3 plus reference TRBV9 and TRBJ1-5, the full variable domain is DSGVTQTPKHLITATGQRVTLRCSPRSGDLSVYWYQQSLDQGLQFLIQYYNGEERAKGNILERFSAQQFPDLHSELNLSSLELGDSALYFCASSVEDGVNQPQHFGDGTRLSIL.